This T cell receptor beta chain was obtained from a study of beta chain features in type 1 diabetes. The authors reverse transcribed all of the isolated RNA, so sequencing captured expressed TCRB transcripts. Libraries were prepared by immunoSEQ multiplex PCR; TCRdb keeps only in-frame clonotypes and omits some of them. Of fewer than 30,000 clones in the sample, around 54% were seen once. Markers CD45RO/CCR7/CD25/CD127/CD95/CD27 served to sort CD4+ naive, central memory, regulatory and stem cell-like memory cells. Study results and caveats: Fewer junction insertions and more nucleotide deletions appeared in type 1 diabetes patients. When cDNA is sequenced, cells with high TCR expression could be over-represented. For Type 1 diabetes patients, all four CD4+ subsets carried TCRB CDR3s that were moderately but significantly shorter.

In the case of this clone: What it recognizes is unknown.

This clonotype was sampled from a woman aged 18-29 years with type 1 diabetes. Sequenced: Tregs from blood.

The CDR3 bases are TGCACCAGCAGCCAAGATACCTTAGCGGGATCAAGTGAGCAGTTCTTC. It codes for CTSSQDTLAGSSEQFF. This chain joins TRBV1 and TRBJ2-7; TRBD2 reflects the table's D call only, with no check against the DNA. The closer fit of TRBJ2-1 to the DNA end suggests the J call may be wrong. TRBV1 is a pseudogene locus. This CDR3 spans 16 amino acids.